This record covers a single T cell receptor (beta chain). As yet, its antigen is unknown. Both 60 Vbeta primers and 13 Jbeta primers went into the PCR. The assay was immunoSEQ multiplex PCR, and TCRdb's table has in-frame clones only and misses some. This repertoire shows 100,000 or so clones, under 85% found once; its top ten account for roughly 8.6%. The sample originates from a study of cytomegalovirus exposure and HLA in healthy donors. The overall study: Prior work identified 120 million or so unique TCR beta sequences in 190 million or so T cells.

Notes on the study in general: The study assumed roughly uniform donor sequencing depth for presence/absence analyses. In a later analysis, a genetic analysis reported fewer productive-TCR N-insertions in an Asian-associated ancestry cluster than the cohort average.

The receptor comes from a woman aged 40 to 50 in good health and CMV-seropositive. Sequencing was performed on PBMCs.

The CDR3 protein is CASSSVNYGYTF. The CDR3 nucleotides read TGTGCCAGCAGTTCAGTCAACTATGGCTACACCTTC. V is TRBV2 and J is TRBJ1-2; D uncertain. Germline CDR1 and CDR2: SNHLY and FYNNEI. With 5 bases removed from V and 2 bases from J, the gap between germline ends came to 6 bases. The CDR3 loop spans 12 amino acids.